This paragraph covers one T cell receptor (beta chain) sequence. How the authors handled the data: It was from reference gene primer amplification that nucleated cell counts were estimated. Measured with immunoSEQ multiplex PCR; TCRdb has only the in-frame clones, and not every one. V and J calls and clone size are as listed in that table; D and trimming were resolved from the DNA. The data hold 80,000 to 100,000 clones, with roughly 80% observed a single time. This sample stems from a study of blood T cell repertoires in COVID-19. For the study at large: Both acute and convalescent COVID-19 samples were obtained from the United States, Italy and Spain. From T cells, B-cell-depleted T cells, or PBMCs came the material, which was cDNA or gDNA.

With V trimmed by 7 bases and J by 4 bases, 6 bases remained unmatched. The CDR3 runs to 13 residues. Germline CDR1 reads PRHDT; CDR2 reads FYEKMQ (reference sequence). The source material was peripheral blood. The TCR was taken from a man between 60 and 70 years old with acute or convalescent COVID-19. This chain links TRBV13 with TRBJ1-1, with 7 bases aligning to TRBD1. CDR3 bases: TGTGCCAGCACCCCTAGGGGGCCCACTGAAGCTTTCTTT. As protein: CASTPRGPTEAFF.